Following are 25 T cell receptor beta chains from one sample sequenced in a study of T-cell memory formation after mild COVID-19. TCRdb reanalysed the 5' RACE reads using MiXCR and keeps one entry per CDR3 protein. The data show about 130,000 distinct CDR3 sequences, about 16% seen once. Sequences were obtained from PBMCs or a T cell subset sorted from them (not recorded which). These receptors were collected from an adult woman who had mild COVID-19 (a few samples of this study predate the infection). Cell type and time point are not known.

The V and J genes are TRBV12-3 or TRBV12-4 and TRBJ1-5, with D hard to call. The ends were cut back, 2 bases at V and 0 bases at J, with 11 bases in the middle. The CDR3 runs to 16 residues. The CDR3: CASSLQDLYSNQPQHF. As DNA, the CDR3 is TGTGCCAGCAGTTTACAGGACCTCTATAGCAATCAGCCCCAGCATTTT.

This clonotype has only a few counts. This chain connects TRBV4-3 to TRBJ2-7; TRBD1 might be the D (6 bases). Looked up from germline, CDR1 is LGHNA and CDR2 is YSLEER. V lost 2 bases and J 4 bases, leaving 15 bases between the germline ends. This CDR3 comprises 15 residues. The CDR3 DNA reads TGCGCCAGCAGCCAAACAGGGTGGGGAACTTACGAGCAGTACTTC. Translating it yields CASSQTGWGTYEQYF.

This clonotype has more than one count but fewer than ten. This rearrangement joins TRBV5-1 to TRBJ1-5; 7 bases match TRBD1. After removal of 1 base from V and 3 bases from J, the junction contained 10 bases not matched to a gene. CDR3 length: 17 amino acids. CDR1 and CDR2 from the germline V gene are SGHRS and YFSETQ. The CDR3 bases are TGCGCCAGCAGCTTGTGTGGCAGGGGGGGTTTCAATCAGCCCCAGCATTTT. The encoded protein is CASSLCGRGGFNQPQHF.

The sample holds many counts of this clonotype. The chain has TRBV24-1 and TRBJ2-4; tentative D call: TRBD1 (6 bases). The V gene lost 5 bases and the J gene lost 10 bases, with 8 bases spanning the gap. Per germline, CDR1 KGHDR and CDR2 SFDVKD. The CDR3 has 11 residues. CDR3 nucleotide sequence: TGTGCCACCAGTGTTGGACAGATTCAGTACTTC. As protein: CATSVGQIQYF.

In this sample, this clonotype turned up many times. V and J are TRBV4-3 and TRBJ2-7; weak D call: TRBD2 (6 bases). The germline gives CDR1 LGHNA, CDR2 YSLEER. The CDR3 is 13 residues long. Trimming stripped 0 bases from V and 3 bases from J, with 6 bases between. CDR3 residues: CASSQEGGYEQYF. The DNA of the CDR3 is TGCGCCAGCAGCCAAGAGGGGGGCTACGAGCAGTACTTC.

This clonotype was picked up many times. The genes are TRBV20-1 and TRBJ1-5; 9 bases map to TRBD1. The CDR3 is 16 amino acids. Germline CDR1 DFQATT, CDR2 SNEGSKA (reference sequence). V was pared by 6 bases and J by 4 bases, with 13 bases of the junction left unmatched. The CDR3 is CSALYAGDRENQPQHF. In nucleotides, the CDR3 is TGCAGTGCCCTCTACGCTGGGGACAGGGAAAATCAGCCCCAGCATTTT.

This clonotype has only a few counts. V gene TRBV12-3 or TRBV12-4 combines with J gene TRBJ2-2; D may be TRBD1 or TRBD2 (5 bases each). CDR3 length: 16 residues. Trimming left V 7 bases short and J 2 bases short, with 17 bases between. CDR3 in amino acids: CASTVRGTINTGELFF. Written as DNA, the CDR3 is TGTGCCAGCACCGTAAGAGGGACCATTAACACCGGGGAGCTGTTTTTT.

The rearrangement uses TRBV4-2 and TRBJ2-7; D remains unclear. The CDR3 has 14 residues. The V end was cut by 2 bases, the J end by 0 bases, with 8 bases between. Per the germline V gene, CDR1 is LGHNA and CDR2 is YNFKEQ. The CDR3: CASSQSSASYEQYF. The CDR3 DNA follows: TGTGCCAGCAGCCAAAGTAGTGCCTCCTACGAGCAGTACTTC.

The table lists this clonotype with a few counts. CDR3 sequence: CSVRWQGGNTIYF. The DNA of the CDR3 is TGCAGCGTTCGTTGGCAGGGGGGAAACACCATATATTTT. The chain joins TRBV29-1 to TRBJ1-3; D possibly corresponds to TRBD1 (6 bases). CDR3 length: 13 amino acids. CDR1 SQVTM and CDR2 ANQGSEA come from the germline V gene. V shed 5 bases and J shed 4 bases, with 12 bases lying between them.

This clonotype was recorded a few times. This chain uses TRBV5-5 with TRBJ2-1; D not certain. Trimming shortened V by 0 bases and J by 5 bases, and 3 bases separated the two germline ends. Germline V gene data show CDR1 as SGHKS and CDR2 as YYEKEE (reference sequence). The CDR3 covers 12 residues. CDR3 sequence: CASSLAHNEQFF. CDR3 nucleotide sequence: TGTGCCAGCAGCTTGGCCCACAATGAGCAGTTCTTC.

This clonotype was seen more than once but under ten times. The CDR3, as DNA: TGCGCCTGTGCGTCAGGACAGGGGACCGGGGAGCTGTTTTTT. Its translation: CACASGQGTGELFF. V and J are TRBV5-1 and TRBJ2-2, with 9 bases lining up with TRBD1. The germline gives CDR1 SGHRS, CDR2 YFSETQ. The CDR3 covers 14 residues. Trimming at V came to 10 bases and at J to 5 bases, leaving 9 bases not matched to a gene.

The chain is built from TRBV7-9 and TRBJ2-5; the D gene could be TRBD1 or TRBD2 (5 bases each). This CDR3 contains 17 residues. The germline CDR1 and CDR2 sequences are SEHNR and FQNEAQ (reference sequence). The V end lost 1 base, the J end lost 4 bases, and 19 bases lay between the germline ends. As DNA, the CDR3 is TGTGCCAGCAGCTTAGTGTTGGGGCTAGGCGGAGGAGAGACCCAGTACTTC. Protein sequence: CASSLVLGLGGGETQYF.

The chain employs TRBV5-1 and TRBJ2-2; perhaps TRBD1 as D (5 bases). CDR3 length equals 12 residues. V lost 4 bases and J 9 bases, leaving 10 bases between the germline ends. Germline-derived CDR1 and CDR2 are SGHRS and YFSETQ. The CDR3 loop reads CASSEGVRELFF. The CDR3 DNA follows: TGCGCCAGCAGCGAAGGGGTCCGGGAGCTGTTTTTT.

The CDR3 loop is CASSFLGAGTDTQYF. The CDR3 bases are TGTGCCAGCAGTTTTCTGGGGGCTGGGACAGATACGCAGTATTTT. This rearrangement joins TRBV12-3 or TRBV12-4 to TRBJ2-3; TRBD1 is a possible D gene (6 bases). Trimming took 3 bases from V and 3 from J, leaving 13 bases between them. The CDR3 runs to 15 residues.

The J gene is TRBJ2-7, the V gene TRBV29-1, with TRBD1 matching 7 bases. There are 12 residues in the CDR3. Losses at the gene ends were 4 bases for V and 2 bases for J; bases not matched to a gene: 2. In germline, CDR1 is SQVTM, CDR2 ANQGSEA. CDR3 DNA sequence: TGCAGCGTTGCCGGGACAGCCTACGAGCAGTACTTC. Encoded protein: CSVAGTAYEQYF.

The chain carries TRBV29-1 and TRBJ2-7, with unresolved D. The V end was cut by 1 base, the J end by 3 bases, with 13 bases between. CDR3 size: 14 residues. CDR1 and CDR2 from the germline V gene are SQVTM and ANQGSEA. As DNA, the CDR3 is TGCAGCGTTGAAGGGACCGATCTAGACTACGAGCAGTACTTC. Protein product: CSVEGTDLDYEQYF.

The table lists this clonotype with a few counts. The V and J genes are TRBV12-3 or TRBV12-4 and TRBJ2-3; weak D call: TRBD2 (5 bases). There are 12 residues in the CDR3. Between the trimmed V and J ends, which lost 10 bases and 6 bases, there was a span of 14 bases. The CDR3 protein is CAIRIASDTQYF. CDR3 nucleotides: TGTGCCATTCGGATAGCGTCGGATACGCAGTATTTT.

This chain uses TRBV5-1 with TRBJ2-7; perhaps TRBD2 as D (7 bases). The CDR3 runs to 15 residues. Germline V gives CDR1 SGHRS, CDR2 YFSETQ. V was clipped by 0 bases and J by 6 bases, with 16 bases between them. The CDR3: CASSLDLRGGGEQYF. The CDR3 DNA is TGCGCCAGCAGCTTGGATCTGAGGGGAGGGGGCGAGCAGTACTTC.

The chain recombines TRBV12-3 or TRBV12-4 with TRBJ1-4; D is undetermined. V was shortened by 2 bases and J by 8 bases, with 9 bases between the two germline ends. CDR3 size: 13 residues. The CDR3 protein is CASSLNSEEKLFF. The CDR3 DNA reads as TGTGCCAGCAGTTTAAACAGTGAAGAAAAACTGTTTTTT.

The rearrangement uses TRBV5-5 and TRBJ1-1; D remains ambiguous. The germline CDR1 and CDR2 sequences are SGHKS and YYEKEE (reference sequence). V was pared by 4 bases and J by 10 bases, with 17 bases between. The CDR3 extends over 13 amino acids. The CDR3 sequence is CASSPRTDSLAFF. In nucleotides, the CDR3 is TGTGCCAGCAGCCCACGAACGGATTCATTAGCTTTCTTT.

This clonotype turned up a few times. This chain joins TRBV6-2 or TRBV6-3 and TRBJ2-7; tentative D call: TRBD2 (6 bases). The V end lost 5 bases, the J end lost 3 bases, and 14 bases lay between the germline ends. CDR1 is MNHEY and CDR2 is SVGEGT in the germline V gene. This CDR3 region has 14 residues. The CDR3 DNA reads TGTGCCAGCAGTCTGAGCCACGGGGGCTACGAGCAGTACTTC. Translating gives CASSLSHGGYEQYF.

V and J are TRBV15 and TRBJ2-1; D is ambiguous. Trimming pared 0 bases from V and 11 bases from J, leaving 8 bases between. The CDR3 is 12 residues long. Germline CDR1 LNHNV, CDR2 YYDKDF (reference sequence). The CDR3 reads CATSRDGWKQFF. The CDR3 nucleotides read TGTGCCACCAGCAGAGATGGGTGGAAGCAGTTCTTC.

This chain connects TRBV6-5 to TRBJ2-7; D is possibly TRBD1 (7 bases). This CDR3 is 15 amino acids long. CDR1 is MNHEY and CDR2 is SVGAGI in the germline V gene. V lost 2 bases and J 4 bases, leaving 15 bases between the germline ends. This CDR3 is CASSYIQGEEYEQYF. The CDR3 DNA follows: TGTGCCAGCAGTTACATTCAGGGGGAGGAATACGAGCAGTACTTC.

The chain joins TRBV18 to TRBJ1-4, with D hard to call. V lost 0 bases, J lost 5 bases, and 7 bases lay in between. The CDR3 runs 14 residues. Germline CDR1 is KGHSH and CDR2 is LQKENI. CDR3 DNA sequence: TGTGCCAGCTCACCACCGATGGGAAATGAAAAACTGTTTTTT. This encodes CASSPPMGNEKLFF.

The chain links TRBV20-1 to TRBJ1-1; possibly TRBD1 for D (5 bases). V dropped 4 bases and J dropped 5 bases, with 17 bases sitting between them. Germline lookup yields CDR1 DFQATT and CDR2 SNEGSKA (reference sequence). The CDR3 has 14 amino acids. Written as DNA, the CDR3 is TGCAGTGCTAAGTTGGACCAGGGAGTGACTGAAGCTTTCTTT. This encodes CSAKLDQGVTEAFF.